These T cell receptor beta chains were read from a single sample in a study of Graves' ophthalmopathy and Graves' hyperthyroidism. TCRdb reprocessed the multiplex PCR reads via MiXCR and lists one record per CDR3 protein. The sample contains roughly 600,000 distinct CDR3 sequences, about 40% of which appear only once. The sequencing input was peripheral blood or thyroid tissue (not recorded which). These receptors all stem from an adult man with Graves' hyperthyroidism. CDR3s include the opening cysteine and the closing phenylalanine or tryptophan. A D gene is named only where the DNA matches it firmly. Only part of the rows carry a size: once, few, many, or a class if the clone is expanded.

TRBD2	TRBV3-1	TRBJ2-3	-	CASSPRLAGGGPSTDTQYF	TGTGCCAGCAGCCCGAGACTAGCGGGAGGGGGCCCCTCCACAGATACGCAGTATTTT
TRBD1	TRBV7-6	TRBJ2-7	once	CAIRQGDYEQYF	TGTGCCATCCGCCAGGGGGACTACGAGCAGTACTTC
-	TRBV12-3/TRBV12-4	TRBJ1-2	many	CASSLSYEGQNYGYTF	TGTGCCAGCAGTCTTAGCTACGAGGGGCAAAACTATGGCTACACCTTC
-	TRBV10-3	TRBJ1-1	-	CAICSARSNTEAFF	-
TRBD1	TRBV7-8	TRBJ2-5	many	CASSLGRQGKETQYF	TGTGCCAGCAGCTTAGGTAGACAGGGAAAAGAGACCCAGTACTTC
TRBD1	TRBV7-6	TRBJ2-7	few	CASSLVGQGWSYEQYF	TGTGCCAGCAGCTTAGTAGGACAGGGTTGGTCCTACGAGCAGTACTTC
TRBD1	TRBV29-1	TRBJ1-1	many	CSARTGMDTEAFF	TGCAGCGCCCGGACAGGGATGGACACTGAAGCTTTCTTT
-	TRBV29-1	TRBJ1-1	many	CSVRVSNTEAFF	TGCAGCGTGAGGGTATCCAACACTGAAGCTTTCTTT
TRBD1	TRBV5-1	TRBJ1-1	-	CASSLEGQGAQGEAFF	TGCGCCAGCAGCTTGGAGGGGCAGGGGGCGCAGGGTGAAGCTTTCTTT
TRBD1	TRBV2	TRBJ2-7	few	CASSYPSTGQPSYEQYF	TGTGCCAGCAGCTACCCTTCGACGGGACAGCCCTCCTACGAGCAGTACTTC
TRBD1	TRBV7-9	TRBJ2-7	-	CASSGNRDRGGGLNEQYF	TGTGCCAGCAGCGGGAACCGGGACAGGGGTGGAGGGCTTAACGAGCAGTACTTC